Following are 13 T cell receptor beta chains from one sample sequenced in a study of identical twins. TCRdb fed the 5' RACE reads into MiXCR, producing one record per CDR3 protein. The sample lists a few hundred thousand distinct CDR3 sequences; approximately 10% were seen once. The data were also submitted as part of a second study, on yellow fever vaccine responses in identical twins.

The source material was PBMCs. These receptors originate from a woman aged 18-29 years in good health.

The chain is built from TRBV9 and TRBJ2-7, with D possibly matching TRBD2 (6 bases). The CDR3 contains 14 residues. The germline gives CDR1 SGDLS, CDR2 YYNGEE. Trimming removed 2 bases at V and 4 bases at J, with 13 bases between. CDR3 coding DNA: TGTGCCAGCAGCGTGGGGAGGTCCCCTTACGAGCAGTACTTC. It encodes CASSVGRSPYEQYF.

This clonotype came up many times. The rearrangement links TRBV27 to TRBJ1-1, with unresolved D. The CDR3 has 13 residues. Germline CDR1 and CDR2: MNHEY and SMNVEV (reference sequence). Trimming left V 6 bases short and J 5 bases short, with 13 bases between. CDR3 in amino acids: CASRLGRATEAFF. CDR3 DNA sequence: TGTGCCAGCAGGCTGGGTAGGGCTACTGAAGCTTTCTTT.

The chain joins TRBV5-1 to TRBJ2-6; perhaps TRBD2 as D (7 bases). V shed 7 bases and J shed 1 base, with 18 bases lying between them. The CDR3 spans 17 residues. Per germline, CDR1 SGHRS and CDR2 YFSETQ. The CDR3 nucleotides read TGCGCCAGCCGCGTCGGGGGGCCCACTTCTGGGGCCAACGTCCTGACTTTC. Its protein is CASRVGGPTSGANVLTF.

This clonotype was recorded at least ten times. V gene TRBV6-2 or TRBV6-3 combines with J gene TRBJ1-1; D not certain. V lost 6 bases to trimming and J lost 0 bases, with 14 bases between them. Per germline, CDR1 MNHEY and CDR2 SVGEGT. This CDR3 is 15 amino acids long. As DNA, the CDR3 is TGTGCCAGCAGCGACCAATATACAGTGAACACTGAAGCTTTCTTT. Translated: CASSDQYTVNTEAFF.

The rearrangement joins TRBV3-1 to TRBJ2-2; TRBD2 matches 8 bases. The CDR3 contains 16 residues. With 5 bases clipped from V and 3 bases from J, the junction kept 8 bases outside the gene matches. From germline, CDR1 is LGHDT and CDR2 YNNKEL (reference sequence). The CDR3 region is CASSARGGVYTGELFF. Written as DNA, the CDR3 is TGTGCCAGCAGCGCACGGGGGGGAGTATACACCGGGGAGCTGTTTTTT.

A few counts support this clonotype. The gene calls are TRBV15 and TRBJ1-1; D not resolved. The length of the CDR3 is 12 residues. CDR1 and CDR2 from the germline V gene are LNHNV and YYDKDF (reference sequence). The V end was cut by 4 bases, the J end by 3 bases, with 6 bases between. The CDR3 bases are TGTGCCACCAGCATCGGGGACACTGAAGCTTTCTTT. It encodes CATSIGDTEAFF.

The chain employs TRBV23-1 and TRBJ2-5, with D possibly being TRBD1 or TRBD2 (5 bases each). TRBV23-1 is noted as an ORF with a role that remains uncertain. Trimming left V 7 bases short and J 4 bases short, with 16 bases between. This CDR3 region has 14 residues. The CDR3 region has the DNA TGCGCCAGCACCTCGGACATTGGGGGAGAGACCCAGTACTTC. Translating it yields CASTSDIGGETQYF.

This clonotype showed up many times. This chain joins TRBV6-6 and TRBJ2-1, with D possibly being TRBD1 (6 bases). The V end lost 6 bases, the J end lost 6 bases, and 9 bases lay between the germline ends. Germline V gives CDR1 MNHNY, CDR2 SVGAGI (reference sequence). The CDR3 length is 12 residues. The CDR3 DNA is TGTGCCAGCAGCCACAGGGTCAATGAGCAGTTCTTC. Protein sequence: CASSHRVNEQFF.

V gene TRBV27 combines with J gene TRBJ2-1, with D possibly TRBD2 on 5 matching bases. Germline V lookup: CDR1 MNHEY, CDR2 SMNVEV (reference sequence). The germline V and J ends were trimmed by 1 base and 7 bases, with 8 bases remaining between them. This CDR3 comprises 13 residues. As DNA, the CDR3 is TGTGCCAGCAGTTTATTTTCGGGGAATGAGCAGTTCTTC. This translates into CASSLFSGNEQFF.

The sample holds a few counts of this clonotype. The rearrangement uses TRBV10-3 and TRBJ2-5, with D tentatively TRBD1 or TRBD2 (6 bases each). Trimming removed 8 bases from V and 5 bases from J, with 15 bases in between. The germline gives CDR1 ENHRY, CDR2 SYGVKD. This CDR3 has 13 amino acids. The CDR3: CAIGGGRRETQYF. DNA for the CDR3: TGTGCCATCGGAGGGGGGCGTCGGGAGACCCAGTACTTC.

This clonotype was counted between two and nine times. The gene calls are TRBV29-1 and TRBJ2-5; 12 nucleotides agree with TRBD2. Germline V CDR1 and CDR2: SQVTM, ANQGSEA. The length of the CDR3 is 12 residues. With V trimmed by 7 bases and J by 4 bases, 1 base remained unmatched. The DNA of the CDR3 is TGCAGCGCGGGACTAGCGGGAGAGACCCAGTACTTC. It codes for CSAGLAGETQYF.

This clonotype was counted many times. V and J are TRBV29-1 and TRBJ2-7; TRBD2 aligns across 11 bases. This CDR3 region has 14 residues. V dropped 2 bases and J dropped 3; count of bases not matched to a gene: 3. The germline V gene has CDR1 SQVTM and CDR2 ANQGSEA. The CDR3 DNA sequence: TGCAGCGTTGAAACTAGCGGGAGCAGCTACGAGCAGTACTTC. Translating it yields CSVETSGSSYEQYF.

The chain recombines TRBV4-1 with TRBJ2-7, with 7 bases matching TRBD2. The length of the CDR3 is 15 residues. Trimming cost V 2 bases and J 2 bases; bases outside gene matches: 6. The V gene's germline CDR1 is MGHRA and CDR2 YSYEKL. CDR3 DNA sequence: TGCGCCAGCAGCCAAACCCTAGCGGCCACCTACGAGCAGTACTTC. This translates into CASSQTLAATYEQYF.